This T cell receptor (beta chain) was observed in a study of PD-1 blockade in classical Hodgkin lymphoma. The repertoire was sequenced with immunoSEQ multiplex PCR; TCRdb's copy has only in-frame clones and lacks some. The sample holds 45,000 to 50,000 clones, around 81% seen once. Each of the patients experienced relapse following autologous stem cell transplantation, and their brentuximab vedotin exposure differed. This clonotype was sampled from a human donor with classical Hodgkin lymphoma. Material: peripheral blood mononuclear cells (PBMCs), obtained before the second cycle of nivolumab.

CDR3 DNA sequence: TGTGCCAGCAGTGTACTAGCGGGAGGATTAAACAATGAGCAGTTCTTC. Residues: CASSVLAGGLNNEQFF. The rearrangement uses TRBV6-4 and TRBJ2-1, with TRBD2 matching over 12 bases. Germline values: CDR1 MRHNA, CDR2 SNTAGT. The CDR3 is 16 amino acids. V trimming: 4 bases; J trimming: 5 bases; junction bases outside the gene matches: 6.